A single T cell receptor (beta chain) is shown here with its context. This sample is part of a study of Ad26.COV2.S vaccination and SARS-CoV-2 variants. The repertoire was sequenced with immunoSEQ multiplex PCR; TCRdb's copy has only in-frame clones and lacks some. The sample consists of fewer than 800,000 clones, 80% to 90% of them appearing once. The treatment: 19 received Ad26.COV2.S at low or high dose, single or two shots; roughly five received placebo; per-sample allocation not given. Samples came from day 63 after the first vaccine or placebo injection. In Boston, an adult donor aged 18-55 years took part. The CDR3 is 16 residues long. The germline CDR1 and CDR2 sequences are MNHEY and SVGEGT. The V and J ends lost 5 bases and 6 bases, in that order; junction bases with no gene match: 13.

This sample comprised peripheral blood, obtained in a trial of Ad26.COV2.S vaccine versus placebo. The rearrangement joins TRBV6-2 or TRBV6-3 to TRBJ1-5; 7 bases match TRBD1. The receptor was isolated from a person aged 18-60 years who received the Ad26.COV2.S COVID-19 vaccine or a placebo. CDR3 sequence reads: CASSPGWTGSSQPQHF. The DNA for the CDR3 is TGTGCCAGCAGTCCAGGGTGGACAGGATCGAGTCAGCCCCAGCATTTT.